Sequencing of this T cell receptor (beta chain) was carried out in a study of blood T cell repertoires in COVID-19. In the study overall: The United States, Italy and Spain were the sources of the acute and convalescent COVID-19 samples. The cDNA or gDNA used as material had been derived from T cells, B-cell-depleted T cells, or PBMCs.

The CDR3 is made up of 15 amino acids. V shed 2 bases and J 2 bases; nucleotides not matched to a gene: 8. CDR1 GTSNPN and CDR2 SVGIG come from the germline V gene (reference sequence). Study processing details: Amplified reference gene primers provided the basis for estimating nucleated cell counts. Some clones are missing from TCRdb's copy, which holds only in-frame ones; the method was immunoSEQ multiplex PCR. V and J calls and clone size are as listed in that table; D and trimming were resolved from the DNA. The sample lists a few hundred thousand clones, roughly 84% occurring once. The origin of this receptor is a woman under 30 with acute or convalescent COVID-19. The chain joins TRBV30 to TRBJ1-1; 7 nucleotides line up with TRBD1. Sequenced material: peripheral blood. The DNA for the CDR3 is TGTGCCTGGAGTTTACGAGACAGGGTCAACACTGAAGCTTTCTTT. It specifies CAWSLRDRVNTEAFF. Variable domain in full (rest from reference TRBV30 and TRBJ1-1): SQTIHQWPATLVQPVGSPLSLECTVEGTSNPNLYWYRQAAGRGLQLLFYSVGIGQISSEVPQNLSASRPQDRQFILSSKKLLLSDSGFYLCAWSLRDRVNTEAFFGQGTRLTVV.